The 20 T cell receptor beta chains below were found in one sample sequenced in a study of shared clonotypes between healthy human individuals. TCRdb's table, derived via immunoSEQ multiplex PCR, lists solely in-frame clones and lacks some. The sample carries around 2,000,000 clones, approximately 95% recorded once. CD8 cells classed as naive were CD45RO-negative and positively selected for CCR7, excluding terminally differentiated effector memory CD45RA+ cells. The sequencing sample was made of naive CD8+ T cells sorted from blood. The receptors come from a young man in good health.

V is TRBV27 and J is TRBJ1-1, with 7 bases lining up with TRBD1. CDR1 and CDR2 (germline): MNHEY, SMNVEV (reference sequence). J lost 0 bases, V lost 1 base, and 5 bases had no gene match. The length of the CDR3 is 16 residues. The chain's CDR3 is CASSLFGDSMNTEAFF. Written as DNA, the CDR3 is TGTGCCAGCAGTTTATTTGGGGACAGCATGAACACTGAAGCTTTCTTT.

CDR3 in DNA: TGTGCCAGCAGCCCTCGGGAATCCCACAATGAGCAGTTCTTC. Translation gives CASSPRESHNEQFF. The chain employs TRBV7-9 and TRBJ2-1; a possible D gene is TRBD2 (5 bases). V lost 5 bases, J lost 5 bases, and 13 bases lay in between. Germline assignment: CDR1 SEHNR and CDR2 FQNEAQ (reference sequence). The CDR3 runs to 14 residues.

As for this clone: Other DNA variants within this sample encode the same CDR3. The gene calls are TRBV5-4 and TRBJ2-7; D may be TRBD1 (6 bases). From germline, CDR1 is SGHNT and CDR2 YYREEE (reference sequence). V dropped 0 bases and J dropped 4 bases, with 8 bases sitting between them. The CDR3 has 13 residues. CDR3 DNA sequence: TGTGCCAGCAGCTTGGGGGGACATTACGAGCAGTACTTC. Amino acid sequence: CASSLGGHYEQYF.

The CDR3 is CASSPQDGLPEQYF. CDR3 DNA: TGTGCCAGCAGTCCCCAGGACGGGCTTCCCGAGCAGTACTTC. The rearrangement joins TRBV6-6 to TRBJ2-7; no firm D call. Trimming removed 5 bases at V and 6 bases at J, with 17 bases between. The CDR3 has 14 amino acids. Per the germline V gene, CDR1 is MNHNY and CDR2 is SVGAGI (reference sequence).

The genes are TRBV7-2 and TRBJ2-3, with no clear D. Trimming stripped 5 bases from V and 3 bases from J, with 12 bases between. This CDR3 comprises 14 residues. Per the germline V gene, CDR1 is SGHTA and CDR2 is FQGNSA. The CDR3 protein is CASSPGPLTDTQYF. For the CDR3, the DNA is TGTGCCAGCAGCCCCGGGCCCTTGACAGATACGCAGTATTTT.

J is TRBJ2-3 and V is TRBV5-1; 7 bases fit TRBD2. The J segment lost 2 bases and the V segment lost 0 bases, leaving 6 bases of the junction unmatched. Looked up from germline, CDR1 is SGHRS and CDR2 is YFSETQ. The CDR3 extends over 16 amino acids. The CDR3 spells CASSLVPSGHTDTQYF. The CDR3 nucleotides are TGCGCCAGCAGCTTGGTTCCTAGCGGACACACAGATACGCAGTATTTT.

This rearrangement joins TRBV7-9 to TRBJ2-7; 7 bases are a match to TRBD1. CDR3 length equals 14 residues. Germline assignment: CDR1 SEHNR and CDR2 FQNEAQ (reference sequence). V shed 4 bases and J 1 base; nucleotides not matched to a gene: 4. The CDR3 DNA reads TGTGCCAGCAGCTACGGGACAGCGTCCTACGAGCAGTACTTC. It codes for CASSYGTASYEQYF.

The chain employs TRBV5-6 and TRBJ2-7; 9 positions agree with TRBD2. The CDR3 length is 18 residues. With V trimmed by 4 bases and J by 5 bases, 19 bases remained unmatched. Germline CDR1 and CDR2: SGHDT and YYEEEE. The chain's CDR3 is CASSPLDREWLAGNEQYF. The CDR3 bases are TGTGCCAGCAGCCCACTTGACAGGGAGTGGCTAGCGGGAAACGAGCAGTACTTC.

The chain links TRBV29-1 to TRBJ2-1, with 13 bases fitting TRBD2. Trimming cost V 5 bases and J 4 bases; bases outside gene matches: 5. The CDR3 has 15 amino acids. Germline V gene lookup returns CDR1 SQVTM and CDR2 ANQGSEA. The CDR3 loop is CSVFGTSGIYNEQFF. The DNA for the CDR3 is TGCAGCGTTTTTGGGACTAGCGGGATATACAATGAGCAGTTCTTC.

The CDR3 protein is CASSLVGVEGFF. For the CDR3, the DNA is TGCGCCAGCAGCTTGGTCGGGGTCGAGGGTTTCTTT. The gene calls are TRBV5-1 and TRBJ1-1, with D hard to call. Germline V lookup: CDR1 SGHRS, CDR2 YFSETQ. This CDR3 spans 12 amino acids. The V gene lost 0 bases and the J gene lost 13 bases, with 13 bases spanning the gap.

The V and J genes are TRBV5-6 and TRBJ1-6, with a weak D call TRBD1 (5 bases). This CDR3 region has 14 residues. Trimming left V 5 bases short and J 6 bases short, with 12 bases between. Germline V gene data show CDR1 as SGHDT and CDR2 as YYEEEE. The CDR3, as DNA: TGTGCCAGCAGTTACCGGGGCCCTAATTCACCCCTCCACTTT. This gives the protein CASSYRGPNSPLHF.

V and J are TRBV28 and TRBJ1-2, with 9 bases matching TRBD1. Germline lookup yields CDR1 MDHEN and CDR2 SYDVKM. The CDR3 spans 13 residues. V lost 5 bases and J lost 8; bases outside the gene matches: 6. CDR3 nucleotides: TGTGCCAGCAGTAGACAGGGGGTCGAGGGCTACACCTTC. Translation gives CASSRQGVEGYTF.

V gene TRBV5-5 combines with J gene TRBJ1-2; 10 bases align to TRBD1. This CDR3 is built from 15 residues. CDR1 and CDR2 (germline): SGHKS, YYEKEE (reference sequence). V lost 4 bases to trimming and J lost 4 bases; unmatched junction nucleotides: 7. CDR3 sequence (DNA): TGTGCCAGCAGCCCAGGACAGGGGGTAGTCTATGGCTACACCTTC. Translated, it gives CASSPGQGVVYGYTF.

The chain links TRBV5-1 to TRBJ2-1; 11 bases match TRBD2. J was trimmed by 4 bases and V by 9 bases; bases with no gene match: 9. The CDR3 contains 15 residues. Germline CDR1 SGHRS, CDR2 YFSETQ. CDR3 nucleotide sequence: TGCGCCACCTCGATCGCTAGCGGGAGGTACAATGAGCAGTTCTTC. Encoded protein: CATSIASGRYNEQFF.

This rearrangement joins TRBV6-5 to TRBJ2-7; a weak D match, TRBD1 (5 bases). This CDR3 region has 13 residues. Trimming removed 10 bases from V and 3 bases from J, with 16 bases in between. From germline, CDR1 is MNHEY and CDR2 SVGAGI. The CDR3 DNA follows: TGTGCCACCTCTCAGGGCGAGAGCTACGAGCAGTACTTC. It codes for CATSQGESYEQYF.

This rearrangement joins TRBV30 to TRBJ1-1; 7 bases line up with TRBD1. Trimming removed 2 bases from V and 4 bases from J; junction bases left unmatched: 4. CDR1 and CDR2 (germline): GTSNPN, SVGIG (reference sequence). The CDR3 length is 13 residues. The CDR3 region is CAWSQGGGTEAFF. The CDR3 DNA follows: TGTGCCTGGAGTCAGGGGGGGGGCACTGAAGCTTTCTTT.

J is TRBJ2-3 and V is TRBV7-8; D possibly uses TRBD1 or TRBD2 (6 bases each). V shed 5 bases and J shed 0 bases, with 12 bases lying between them. Germline loops: CDR1 SGHVS, CDR2 FQNEAQ. The CDR3 runs 15 residues. CDR3 sequence: CASSPTGTSTDTQYF. For the CDR3, the DNA is TGTGCCAGCAGCCCTACAGGGACTAGCACAGATACGCAGTATTTT.

This clone was seen just once. The chain combines TRBV6-6 with TRBJ2-3, with 7 bases matching TRBD2. This CDR3 contains 13 residues. Germline V gene data show CDR1 as MNHNY and CDR2 as SVGAGI (reference sequence). Trimming took 7 bases from V and 1 from J; bases not matched to a gene: 2. CDR3 nucleotides: TGTGCCAGCATGGCGGGAGGCACAGATACGCAGTATTTT. It yields the protein CASMAGGTDTQYF.

The chain recombines TRBV19 with TRBJ1-1; D is ambiguous. The germline CDR1 and CDR2 sequences are LNHDA and SQIVND (reference sequence). Between the trimmed V and J ends, which lost 2 bases and 0 bases, there was a span of 10 bases. This CDR3 is built from 15 residues. The CDR3 DNA follows: TGTGCCAGTAGTATAAGGATCCCGTTGAACACTGAAGCTTTCTTT. Its protein product is CASSIRIPLNTEAFF.

The V call is TRBV7-9, the J call TRBJ2-7; possibly TRBD2 for D (5 bases). Trimming removed 5 bases at V and 2 bases at J, with 10 bases between. Germline V CDR1 and CDR2: SEHNR, FQNEAQ (reference sequence). The CDR3 spans 13 residues. The CDR3 sequence: CASSHEEAYEQYF. Written as DNA, the CDR3 is TGTGCCAGCAGCCACGAGGAGGCCTACGAGCAGTACTTC.